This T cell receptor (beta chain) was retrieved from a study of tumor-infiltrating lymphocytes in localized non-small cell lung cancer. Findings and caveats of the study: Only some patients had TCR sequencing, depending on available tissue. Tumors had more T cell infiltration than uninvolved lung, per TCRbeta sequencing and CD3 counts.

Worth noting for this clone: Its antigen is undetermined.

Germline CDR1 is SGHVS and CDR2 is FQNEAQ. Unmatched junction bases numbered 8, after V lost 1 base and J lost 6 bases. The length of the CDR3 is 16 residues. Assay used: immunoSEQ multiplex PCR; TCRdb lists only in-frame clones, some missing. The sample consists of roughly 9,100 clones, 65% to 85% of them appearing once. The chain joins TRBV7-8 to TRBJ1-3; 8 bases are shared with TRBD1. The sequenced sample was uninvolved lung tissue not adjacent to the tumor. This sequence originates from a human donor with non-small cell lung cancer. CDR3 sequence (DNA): TGTGCCAGCAGCTTAGGATCAGGACAGGGAATAAACACCATATATTTT. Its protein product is CASSLGSGQGINTIYF. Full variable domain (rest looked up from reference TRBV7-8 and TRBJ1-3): GAGVSQSPRYKVAKRGQDVALRCDPISGHVSLFWYQQALGQGPEFLTYFQNEAQLDKSGLPSDRFFAERPEGSVSTLKIQRTQQEDSAVYLCASSLGSGQGINTIYFGEGSWLTVV.